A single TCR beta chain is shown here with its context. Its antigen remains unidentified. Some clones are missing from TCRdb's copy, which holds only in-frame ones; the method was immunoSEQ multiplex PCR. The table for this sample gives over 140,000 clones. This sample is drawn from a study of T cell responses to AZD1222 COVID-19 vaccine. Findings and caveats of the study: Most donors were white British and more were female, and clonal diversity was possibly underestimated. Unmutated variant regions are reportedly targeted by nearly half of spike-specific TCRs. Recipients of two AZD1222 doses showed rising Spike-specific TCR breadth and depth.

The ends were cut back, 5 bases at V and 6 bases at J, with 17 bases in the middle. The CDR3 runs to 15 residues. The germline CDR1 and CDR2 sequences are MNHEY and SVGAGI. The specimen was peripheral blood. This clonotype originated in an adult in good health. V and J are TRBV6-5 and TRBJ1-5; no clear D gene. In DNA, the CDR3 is TGTGCCAGCAGTCCCCAGGCCCGGGGATTTCAGCCCCAGCATTTT. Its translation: CASSPQARGFQPQHF.